These T cell receptor beta chains were read from a single sample in a study of long-term antiretroviral therapy in people with HIV. Measured with immunoSEQ multiplex PCR; TCRdb has only the in-frame clones, and not every one. Of some 31,000 clones in the sample, roughly 98% are singletons; the top ten hold 1.5% to 2%. The material was unsorted PBMCs, obtained 7.6 years after starting antiretroviral therapy. These receptors all stem from a man aged 30-40 years with HIV. Both conserved end residues are part of each CDR3. Fields, in order: J gene, V gene, CDR3 protein.

J: TRBJ1-5
V: TRBV19
CDR3: CASSLQPGNQPQHF

J: TRBJ1-1
V: TRBV15
CDR3: CATRKAGTGSTEAFF

J: TRBJ2-7
V: TRBV10-3
CDR3: CAISGGGEGEQYF

J: TRBJ2-1
V: TRBV29-1
CDR3: CSVGLAGLPDEQFF

J: TRBJ2-7
V: TRBV30
CDR3: CAWSRGKADEQYF

J: TRBJ1-5
V: TRBV9
CDR3: CASSATGDSNQPQHF

J: TRBJ2-2
V: TRBV10-3
CDR3: CAIRPGRDTGELFF

J: TRBJ2-7
V: TRBV7-9
CDR3: CASSPPRPDGQNTEQYF

J: TRBJ2-7
V: TRBV6-6
CDR3: CASSATSVGSHEQYF

J: TRBJ2-1
V: TRBV7-2
CDR3: CASSLSSDYNEQFF

J: TRBJ2-3
V: TRBV6-1
CDR3: CASSEFTDTQYF

J: TRBJ2-1
V: TRBV30
CDR3: CAWSHGDEQFF

J: TRBJ1-6
V: TRBV6-1
CDR3: CASLEAWNSPLHF

J: TRBJ2-3
V: TRBV7-8
CDR3: CASSLPGGITDTQYF

J: TRBJ2-7
V: TRBV18
CDR3: CASSPSDRRYEQYF

J: TRBJ1-6
V: TRBV7-2
CDR3: CASSRGRINSPLHF

J: TRBJ1-2
V: TRBV5-6
CDR3: CASSTQDRGLVSYGYTF

J: TRBJ2-2
V: TRBV4-2
CDR3: CASSPTGTQTGELFF

J: TRBJ1-5
V: TRBV6-4
CDR3: CASSEEVYSPQHF

J: TRBJ1-2
V: TRBV9
CDR3: CASSVGAGRVGGYTF

J: TRBJ2-5
V: TRBV7-2
CDR3: CASIIRRGETQYF